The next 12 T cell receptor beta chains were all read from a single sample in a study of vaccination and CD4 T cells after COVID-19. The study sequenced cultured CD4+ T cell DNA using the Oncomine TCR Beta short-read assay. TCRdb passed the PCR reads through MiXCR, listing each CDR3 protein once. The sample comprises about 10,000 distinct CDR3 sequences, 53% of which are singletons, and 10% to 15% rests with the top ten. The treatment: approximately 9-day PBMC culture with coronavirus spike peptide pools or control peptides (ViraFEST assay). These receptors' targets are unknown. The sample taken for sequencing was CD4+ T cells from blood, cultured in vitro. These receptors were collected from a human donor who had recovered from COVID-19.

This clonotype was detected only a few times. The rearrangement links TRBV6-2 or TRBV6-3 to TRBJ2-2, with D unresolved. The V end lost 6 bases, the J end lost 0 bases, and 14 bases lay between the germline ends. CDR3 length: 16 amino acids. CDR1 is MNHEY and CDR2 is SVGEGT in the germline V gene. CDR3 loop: CASRRNLGTNTGELFF. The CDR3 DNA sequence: TGTGCCAGCAGGCGCAACTTGGGGACGAACACCGGGGAGCTGTTTTTT.

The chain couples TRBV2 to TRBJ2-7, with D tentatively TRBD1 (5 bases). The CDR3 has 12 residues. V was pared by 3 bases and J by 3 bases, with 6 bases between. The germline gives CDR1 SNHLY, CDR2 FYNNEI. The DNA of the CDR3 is TGTGCCAGCAGTGACCAGGGCTACGAGCAGTACTTC. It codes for CASSDQGYEQYF.

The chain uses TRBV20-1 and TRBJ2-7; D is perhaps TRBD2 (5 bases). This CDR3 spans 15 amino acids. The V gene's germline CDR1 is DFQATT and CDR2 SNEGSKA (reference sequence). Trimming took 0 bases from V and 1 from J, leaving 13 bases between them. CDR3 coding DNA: TGCAGTGCTAGAGATGTAGCCCGGGGATCCTACGAGCAGTACTTC. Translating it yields CSARDVARGSYEQYF.

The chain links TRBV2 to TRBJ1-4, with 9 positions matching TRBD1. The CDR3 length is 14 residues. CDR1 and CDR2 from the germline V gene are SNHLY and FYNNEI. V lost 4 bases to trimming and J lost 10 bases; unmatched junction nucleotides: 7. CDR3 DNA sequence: TGTGCCAGCAGTGGGGGACAGGGATACGGAAAACTGTTTTTT. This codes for CASSGGQGYGKLFF.

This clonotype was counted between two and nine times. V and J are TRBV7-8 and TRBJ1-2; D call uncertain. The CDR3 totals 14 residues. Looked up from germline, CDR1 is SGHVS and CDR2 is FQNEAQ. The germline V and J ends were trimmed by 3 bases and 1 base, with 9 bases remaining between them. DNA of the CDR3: TGTGCCAGCAGCTTTATCACAGATAACTATGGCTACACCTTC. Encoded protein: CASSFITDNYGYTF.

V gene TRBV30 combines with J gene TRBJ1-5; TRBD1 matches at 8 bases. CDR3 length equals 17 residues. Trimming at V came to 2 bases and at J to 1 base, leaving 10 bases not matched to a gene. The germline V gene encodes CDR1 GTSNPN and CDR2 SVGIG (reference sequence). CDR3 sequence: CAWSPQQGGDSNQPQHF. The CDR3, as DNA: TGTGCCTGGAGTCCCCAACAGGGGGGAGACAGCAATCAGCCCCAGCATTTT. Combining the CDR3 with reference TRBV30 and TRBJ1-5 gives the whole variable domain SQTIHQWPATLVQPVGSPLSLECTVEGTSNPNLYWYRQAAGRGLQLLFYSVGIGQISSEVPQNLSASRPQDRQFILSSKKLLLSDSGFYLCAWSPQQGGDSNQPQHFGDGTRLSIL.

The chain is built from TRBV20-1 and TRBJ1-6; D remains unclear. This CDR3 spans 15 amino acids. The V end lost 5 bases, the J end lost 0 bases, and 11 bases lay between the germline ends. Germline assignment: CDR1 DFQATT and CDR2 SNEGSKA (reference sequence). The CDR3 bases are TGCAGTGCTGGCATGGAGAGCTCCTATAATTCACCCCTCCACTTT. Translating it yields CSAGMESSYNSPLHF.

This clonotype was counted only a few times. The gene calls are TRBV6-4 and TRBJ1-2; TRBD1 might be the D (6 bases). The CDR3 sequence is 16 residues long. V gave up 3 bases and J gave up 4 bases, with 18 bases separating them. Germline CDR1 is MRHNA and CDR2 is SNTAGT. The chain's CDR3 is CASSETWARGTYGYTF. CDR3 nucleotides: TGTGCCAGCAGTGAAACGTGGGCCAGGGGTACCTATGGCTACACCTTC.

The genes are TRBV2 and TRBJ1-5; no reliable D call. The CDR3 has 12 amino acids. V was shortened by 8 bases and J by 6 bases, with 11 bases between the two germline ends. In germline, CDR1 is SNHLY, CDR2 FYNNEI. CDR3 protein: CASSRVTQPQHF. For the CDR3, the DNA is TGTGCCAGCTCGCGGGTAACTCAGCCCCAGCATTTT.

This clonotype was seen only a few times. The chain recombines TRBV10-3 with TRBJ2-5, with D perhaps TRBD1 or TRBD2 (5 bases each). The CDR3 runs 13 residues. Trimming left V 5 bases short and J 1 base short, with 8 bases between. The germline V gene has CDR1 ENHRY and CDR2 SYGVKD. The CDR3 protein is CAISRDPQETQYF. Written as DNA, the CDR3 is TGTGCCATCAGTCGGGACCCCCAAGAGACCCAGTACTTC.

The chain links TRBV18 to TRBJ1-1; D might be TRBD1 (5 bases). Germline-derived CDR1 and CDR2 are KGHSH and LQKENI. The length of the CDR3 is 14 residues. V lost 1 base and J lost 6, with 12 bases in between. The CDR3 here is CASSPQQGRPEAFF. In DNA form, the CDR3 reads TGTGCCAGCTCACCACAGCAGGGAAGACCTGAAGCTTTCTTT.

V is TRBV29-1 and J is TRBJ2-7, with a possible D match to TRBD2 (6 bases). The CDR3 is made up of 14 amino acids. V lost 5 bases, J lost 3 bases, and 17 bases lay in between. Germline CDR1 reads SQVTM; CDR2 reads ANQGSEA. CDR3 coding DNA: TGCAGCGTTAACCATAGCGGACCTAACTACGAGCAGTACTTC. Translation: CSVNHSGPNYEQYF.